Shown below are 23 T cell receptor beta chains from a single sample sequenced in a study of shared clonotypes between healthy human individuals. The table came from immunoSEQ multiplex PCR; TCRdb's copy has only in-frame clones and leaves some out. In the table there are approximately 1,000,000 clones, approximately 80% of which are singletons. Sequenced material: memory CD4+ T cells from PBMCs. Sample subset: CD45RA-negative fraction. The receptors derive from a man aged 18 to 30 in good health. Some clones in this sample may be carry-over from other donors' samples.

V and J are TRBV6-1 and TRBJ2-7; D is perhaps TRBD1 or TRBD2 (5 bases each). V dropped 3 bases and J dropped 0 bases, with 12 bases sitting between them. The CDR3 is 15 amino acids. CDR1 and CDR2 (germline): MNHNS, SASEGT. The CDR3 nucleotides are TGTGCCAGCAGTGATCGGGCAGGGAGCTCCTACGAGCAGTACTTC. Translating it yields CASSDRAGSSYEQYF.

This clone was detected a few times. The chain couples TRBV19 to TRBJ1-5; possibly TRBD1 for D (6 bases). From germline, CDR1 is LNHDA and CDR2 SQIVND (reference sequence). This CDR3 spans 13 amino acids. Trimming left V 1 base short and J 13 bases short, with 14 bases between. The CDR3 coding sequence is TGTGCCAGTAGTATAGGGGCAGGGGCTATTCAGCATTTT. Its translation: CASSIGAGAIQHF.

The chain recombines TRBV28 with TRBJ2-1; 9 bases align to TRBD2. CDR1 and CDR2 from the germline V gene are MDHEN and SYDVKM. J gave up 4 bases and V 8 bases, and 6 bases lay outside the gene matches. The CDR3 has 14 residues. The DNA for the CDR3 is TGTGCCAGCGCGGGGGGGGTTAGTTACAATGAGCAGTTCTTC. Its translation: CASAGGVSYNEQFF.

V is TRBV18 and J is TRBJ2-7, with D possibly TRBD1 on 6 matching bases. Germline V gene data show CDR1 as KGHSH and CDR2 as LQKENI. Deletions cut 6 bases from V and 0 bases from J, with 15 bases between. CDR3 length equals 15 residues. CDR3 amino acids: CASSPSDRFSYEQYF. As DNA, the CDR3 is TGTGCCAGCTCGCCTTCCGACAGGTTCTCCTACGAGCAGTACTTC.

J is TRBJ2-2 and V is TRBV28; 8 positions agree with TRBD1. Germline CDR1 is MDHEN and CDR2 is SYDVKM. V trimming: 8 bases; J trimming: 4 bases; junction bases outside the gene matches: 9. The CDR3 is 15 residues long. CDR3 bases: TGTGCCAGCTCCCCAGGGGGCCTGGGCACCGGGGAGCTGTTTTTT. Amino acid sequence: CASSPGGLGTGELFF.

In DNA form, the CDR3 reads TGCGCCAGCAGTCAACGCCTCGGGGATGACTATGGCTACACCTTC. It yields the protein CASSQRLGDDYGYTF. The chain couples TRBV23-1 to TRBJ1-2; D ambiguous. TRBV23-1 is given ORF status, its function remaining uncertain. Trimming removed 2 bases at V and 3 bases at J, with 13 bases between. The CDR3 is 15 residues long.

This clone has a handful of counts. The chain links TRBV18 to TRBJ2-5; no firm D call. V was clipped by 3 bases and J by 5 bases, with 16 bases between them. CDR1 and CDR2 from the germline V gene are KGHSH and LQKENI. The CDR3 is 15 amino acids. The CDR3 loop reads CASSPRAIIGETQYF. For the CDR3, the DNA is TGTGCCAGCTCACCCCGGGCCATAATAGGGGAGACCCAGTACTTC.

The V gene is TRBV2, the J gene TRBJ1-2; D not certain. The CDR3 is 13 amino acids. V shed 2 bases and J shed 9 bases, with 13 bases lying between them. CDR1 SNHLY and CDR2 FYNNEI come from the germline V gene. CDR3 DNA: TGTGCCAGCAGTGAAATGCAGAGCCAAAGCTACACCTTC. The encoded protein is CASSEMQSQSYTF.

This clone has only a few counts. The chain employs TRBV28 and TRBJ1-4, with D unclear. The CDR3 spans 14 residues. Trimming stripped 5 bases from V and 8 bases from J, with 15 bases between. Germline values: CDR1 MDHEN, CDR2 SYDVKM. The CDR3 loop reads CASSLYGREEKLFF. The CDR3 DNA reads TGTGCCAGCAGTCTCTACGGACGGGAAGAAAAACTGTTTTTT.

The sample holds one count of this clone. The genes are TRBV2 and TRBJ1-3; 10 bases agree with TRBD1. Germline V gene data show CDR1 as SNHLY and CDR2 as FYNNEI. The CDR3 length is 15 residues. The J segment lost 0 bases and the V segment lost 5 bases, leaving 1 base of the junction unmatched. The CDR3 is CASSWDRGSGNTIYF. The CDR3 DNA reads as TGTGCCAGCAGTTGGGACAGGGGCTCTGGAAACACCATATATTTT.

V gene TRBV14 combines with J gene TRBJ2-7, with 11 bases that match TRBD2. V was pared by 1 base and J by 2 bases, with 1 base of the junction left unmatched. Germline V lookup: CDR1 SGHDN, CDR2 FVKESK. The CDR3 is 15 residues long. The CDR3 DNA follows: TGTGCCAGCAGCCAAGTACTAGCGGGAGCCTACGAGCAGTACTTC. Residues: CASSQVLAGAYEQYF.

The rearrangement uses TRBV18 and TRBJ2-2, with D perhaps given as TRBD1 or TRBD2 (5 bases each). The V and J ends lost 3 bases and 2 bases respectively, with 13 bases between them. Germline lookup yields CDR1 KGHSH and CDR2 LQKENI. The CDR3 is 16 amino acids. In DNA form, the CDR3 reads TGTGCCAGCTCACCGTTCGGGGCAGCCAACACCGGGGAGCTGTTTTTT. Amino acids: CASSPFGAANTGELFF.

The table lists this clone with a count of one. The chain is built from TRBV9 and TRBJ2-2; no firm D call. V shed 4 bases and J shed 1 base, with 14 bases lying between them. Per germline, CDR1 SGDLS and CDR2 YYNGEE. This CDR3 region has 16 residues. CDR3 in DNA: TGTGCCAGCAGCCCGCTAGGTAATAAGAACACCGGGGAGCTGTTTTTT. Its protein product is CASSPLGNKNTGELFF.

This chain uses TRBV6-1 with TRBJ2-1; D is uncertain. The CDR3 length is 11 residues. Trimming cost V 6 bases and J 7 bases, with 7 bases left between them. CDR1 is MNHNS and CDR2 is SASEGT in the germline V gene. This CDR3 is CASSARNEQFF. For the CDR3, the DNA is TGTGCCAGCAGCGCCAGGAATGAGCAGTTCTTC.

The V gene is TRBV6-4, the J gene TRBJ1-5, with a weak D call TRBD1 (5 bases). Trimming removed 5 bases at V and 5 bases at J, with 13 bases between. The CDR3 runs to 14 residues. Germline lookup yields CDR1 MRHNA and CDR2 SNTAGT. The CDR3 loop reads CASSHRDGDQPQHF. CDR3 DNA sequence: TGTGCCAGCAGTCACCGGGACGGCGATCAGCCCCAGCATTTT.

CDR3 coding DNA: TGCGCCAGCAGCCATCCAGGGGGAGATTTGGCCCAGTACTTC. Residues: CASSHPGGDLAQYF. The chain carries TRBV4-1 and TRBJ2-5, with TRBD1 identical over 7 bases. V shed 3 bases and J 9 bases; nucleotides not matched to a gene: 10. The germline V gene has CDR1 MGHRA and CDR2 YSYEKL. The CDR3 length is 14 residues.

The J gene is TRBJ2-7, the V gene TRBV7-9; 9 positions match TRBD1. V shed 1 base, J shed 4 bases, and the junction held 5 bases outside the gene matches. The CDR3 consists of 15 residues. Germline CDR1 is SEHNR and CDR2 is FQNEAQ (reference sequence). The CDR3: CASSLGQGVKYEQYF. CDR3 DNA: TGTGCCAGCAGCTTAGGACAGGGGGTTAAGTACGAGCAGTACTTC.

The chain uses TRBV28 and TRBJ2-3, with unresolved D. The V and J ends lost 6 bases and 2 bases respectively, with 12 bases between them. The CDR3 loop spans 14 amino acids. Germline V lookup: CDR1 MDHEN, CDR2 SYDVKM. The CDR3 DNA follows: TGTGCCAGCAGCGATCTGGGCACCACAGATACGCAGTATTTT. It is translated as CASSDLGTTDTQYF.

The chain couples TRBV29-1 to TRBJ1-2; TRBD1 agrees at 10 bases. The germline V gene has CDR1 SQVTM and CDR2 ANQGSEA. The CDR3 contains 14 residues. J was trimmed by 1 base and V by 6 bases; bases with no gene match: 5. The CDR3 nucleotides read TGCAGCGTAGACTGGACAGGGGGTAACTATGGCTACACCTTC. Its translation: CSVDWTGGNYGYTF. Together with reference TRBV29-1 and TRBJ1-2, the CDR3 gives the full variable domain: SAVISQKPSRDICQRGTSLTIQCQVDSQVTMMFWYRQQPGQSLTLIATANQGSEATYESGFVIDKFPISRPNLTFSTLTVSNMSPEDSSIYLCSVDWTGGNYGYTFGSGTRLTVV.

In its sample, this clone was seen a few times. This rearrangement joins TRBV7-9 to TRBJ2-5; D is ambiguous. The CDR3 has 15 amino acids. Per germline, CDR1 SEHNR and CDR2 FQNEAQ (reference sequence). The germline V and J ends were trimmed by 1 base and 4 bases, with 13 bases remaining between them. The CDR3 sequence: CASSLGAFPGETQYF. As DNA, the CDR3 is TGTGCCAGCAGCTTAGGGGCCTTTCCGGGAGAGACCCAGTACTTC.

V usage is TRBV21-1 and J usage is TRBJ1-1; the D call TRBD1 from the table was never checked on the DNA. TRBV21-1 is termed a pseudogene. The CDR3 contains 17 residues. Written as DNA, the CDR3 is TGTGCCAGCAGCAAACCTCATCTCCAGGGTGGGTACACTGAAGCTTTCTTT. Its translation: CASSKPHLQGGYTEAFF.

V usage is TRBV5-1 and J usage is TRBJ1-3; the D gene is possibly TRBD1 (6 bases). The CDR3 runs 14 residues. Germline V gene data show CDR1 as SGHRS and CDR2 as YFSETQ. V was cut by 5 bases and J by 1 base, with 10 bases left in between. The CDR3: CASSVGGSGNTIYF. The CDR3 bases are TGCGCCAGCAGTGTAGGGGGTTCTGGAAACACCATATATTTT.

The J gene is TRBJ1-2, the V gene TRBV5-1, with TRBD1 as a possible D gene (5 bases). CDR3 length: 14 amino acids. Looked up from germline, CDR1 is SGHRS and CDR2 is YFSETQ. V was pared by 9 bases and J by 2 bases, with 17 bases between. The CDR3 sequence: CATSGGSQNYGYTF. The CDR3 bases are TGCGCCACGAGCGGGGGGTCACAAAACTATGGCTACACCTTC.